The clone carrying this T cell receptor (beta chain) was found many times. Its antigen is currently unknown. These data come from a study of early T cells in non-severe SARS-CoV-2 infection. Study-level background: With bulk RNA from unsorted whole blood as input, sequencing yielded unpaired chains.

Individual cDNA molecules carried attached unique molecular identifiers. One entry per CDR3 protein results from TCRdb running MiXCR on the 5' RACE reads. The profile shows some 62,000 distinct CDR3 sequences, around 9.9% of them singletons. The J segment lost 0 bases and the V segment lost 5 bases, leaving 8 bases of the junction unmatched. The CDR3 contains 18 residues. Study observations and caveats: Comparison of clonotypes with VDJdb favored anti-spike CD8 responses while missing private and CD4 specificities.

The sample was whole blood. This TCR was recovered from an adult who was a healthcare worker with PCR-confirmed SARS-CoV-2 infection or an uninfected control (not recorded which). The gene calls are TRBV12-3 or TRBV12-4 and TRBJ2-6, with 9 positions matching TRBD1. The CDR3 is CASSLRDRVVSGANVLTF. The CDR3 bases are TGTGCCAGCAGTCTCCGGGACAGGGTTGTCTCTGGGGCCAACGTCCTGACTTTC.